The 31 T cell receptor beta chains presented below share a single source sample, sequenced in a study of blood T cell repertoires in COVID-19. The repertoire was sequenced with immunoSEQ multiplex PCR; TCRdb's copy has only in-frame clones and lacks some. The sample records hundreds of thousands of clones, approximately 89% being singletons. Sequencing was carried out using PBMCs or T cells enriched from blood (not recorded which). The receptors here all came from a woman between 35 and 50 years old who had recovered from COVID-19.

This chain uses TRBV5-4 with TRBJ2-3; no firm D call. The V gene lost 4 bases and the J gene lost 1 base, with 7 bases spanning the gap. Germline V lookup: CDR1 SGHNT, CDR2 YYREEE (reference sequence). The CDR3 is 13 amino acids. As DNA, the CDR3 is TGTGCCAGCAGCGCGAGCGGCACAGATACGCAGTATTTT. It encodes CASSASGTDTQYF.

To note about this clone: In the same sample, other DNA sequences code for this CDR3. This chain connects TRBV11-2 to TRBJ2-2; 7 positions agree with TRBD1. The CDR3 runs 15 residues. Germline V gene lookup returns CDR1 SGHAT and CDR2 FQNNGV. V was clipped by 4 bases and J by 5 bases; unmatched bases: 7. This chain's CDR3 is CASSSRQGFTGELFF. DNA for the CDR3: TGTGCCAGCAGCTCCAGACAGGGCTTTACCGGGGAGCTGTTTTTT.

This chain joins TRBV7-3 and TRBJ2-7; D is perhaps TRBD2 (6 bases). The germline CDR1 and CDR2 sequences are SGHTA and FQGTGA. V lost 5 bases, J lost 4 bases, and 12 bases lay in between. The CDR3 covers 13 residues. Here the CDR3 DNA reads TGTGCCAGCAGCCTTGGGGGGAGGTACGAGCAGTACTTC. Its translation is CASSLGGRYEQYF.

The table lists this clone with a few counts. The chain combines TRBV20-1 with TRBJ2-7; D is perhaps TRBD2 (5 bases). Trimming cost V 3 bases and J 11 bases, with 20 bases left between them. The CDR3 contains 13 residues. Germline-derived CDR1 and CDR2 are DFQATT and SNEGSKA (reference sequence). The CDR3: CSASRSGRAFEYF. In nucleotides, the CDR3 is TGCAGTGCTAGTAGGAGCGGCCGGGCCTTCGAGTACTTC.

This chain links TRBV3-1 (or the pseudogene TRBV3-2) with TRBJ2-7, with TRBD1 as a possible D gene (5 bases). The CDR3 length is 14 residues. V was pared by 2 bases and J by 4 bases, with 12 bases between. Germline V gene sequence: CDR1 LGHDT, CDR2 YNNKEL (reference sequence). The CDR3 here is CASSQKGVEYEQYF. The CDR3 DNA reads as TGTGCCAGCAGCCAAAAAGGGGTGGAGTACGAGCAGTACTTC.

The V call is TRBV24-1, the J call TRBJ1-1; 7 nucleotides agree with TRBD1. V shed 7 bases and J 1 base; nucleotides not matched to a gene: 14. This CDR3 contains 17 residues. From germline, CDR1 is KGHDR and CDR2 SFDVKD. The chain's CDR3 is CATRDRAQPSSNTEAFF. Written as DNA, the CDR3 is TGTGCCACCAGAGACAGGGCCCAACCTTCGTCGAACACTGAAGCTTTCTTT.

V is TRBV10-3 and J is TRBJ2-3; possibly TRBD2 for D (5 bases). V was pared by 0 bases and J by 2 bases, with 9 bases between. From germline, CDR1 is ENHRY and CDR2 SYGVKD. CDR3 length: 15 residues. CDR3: CAISESGAVTDTQYF. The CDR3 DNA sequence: TGTGCCATCAGTGAGTCGGGAGCCGTCACAGATACGCAGTATTTT.

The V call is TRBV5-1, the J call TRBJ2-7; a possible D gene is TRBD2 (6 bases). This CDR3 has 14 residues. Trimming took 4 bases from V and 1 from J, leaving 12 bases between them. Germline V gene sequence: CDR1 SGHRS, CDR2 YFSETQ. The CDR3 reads CASSPSLASYEQYF. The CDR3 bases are TGCGCCAGCAGCCCCTCTCTAGCGTCCTACGAGCAGTACTTC.

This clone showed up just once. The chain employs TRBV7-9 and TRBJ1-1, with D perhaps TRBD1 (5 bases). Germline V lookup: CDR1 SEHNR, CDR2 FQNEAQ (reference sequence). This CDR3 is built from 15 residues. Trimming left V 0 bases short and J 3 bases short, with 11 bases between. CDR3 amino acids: CASSLALSGDTEAFF. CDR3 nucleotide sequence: TGTGCCAGCAGCTTAGCACTGTCGGGGGACACTGAAGCTTTCTTT.

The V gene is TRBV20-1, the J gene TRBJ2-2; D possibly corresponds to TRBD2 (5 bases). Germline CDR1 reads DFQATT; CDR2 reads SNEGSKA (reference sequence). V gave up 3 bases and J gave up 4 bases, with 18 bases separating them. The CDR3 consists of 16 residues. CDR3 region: CSASAPFSAGTGELFF. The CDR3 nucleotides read TGCAGTGCTAGTGCCCCCTTTAGCGCTGGCACCGGGGAGCTGTTTTTT.

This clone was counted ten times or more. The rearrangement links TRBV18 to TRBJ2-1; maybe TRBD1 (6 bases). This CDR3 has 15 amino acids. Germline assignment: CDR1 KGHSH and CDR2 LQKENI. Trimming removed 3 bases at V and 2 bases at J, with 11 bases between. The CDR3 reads CASSPGHDPYNEQFF. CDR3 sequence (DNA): TGTGCCAGCTCACCGGGACACGACCCCTACAATGAGCAGTTCTTC.

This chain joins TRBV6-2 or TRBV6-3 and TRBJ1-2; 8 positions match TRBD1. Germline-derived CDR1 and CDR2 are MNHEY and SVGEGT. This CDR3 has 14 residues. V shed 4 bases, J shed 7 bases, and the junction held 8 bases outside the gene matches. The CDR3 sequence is CASSSRTGRSGYTF. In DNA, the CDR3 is TGTGCCAGCAGTTCCCGGACAGGGAGAAGTGGCTACACCTTC.

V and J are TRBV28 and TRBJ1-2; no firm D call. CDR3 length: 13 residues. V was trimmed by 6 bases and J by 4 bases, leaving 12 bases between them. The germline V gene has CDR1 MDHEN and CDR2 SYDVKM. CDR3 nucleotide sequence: TGTGCCAGCAGCCCGACACTGGTCTATGGCTACACCTTC. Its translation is CASSPTLVYGYTF.

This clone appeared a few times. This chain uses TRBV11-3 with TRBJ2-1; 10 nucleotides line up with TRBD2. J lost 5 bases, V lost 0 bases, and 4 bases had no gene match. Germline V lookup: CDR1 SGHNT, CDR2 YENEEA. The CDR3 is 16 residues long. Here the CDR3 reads CASSLDGLAGDNEQFF. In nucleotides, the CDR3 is TGTGCCAGCAGCTTAGATGGGCTAGCGGGAGACAATGAGCAGTTCTTC.

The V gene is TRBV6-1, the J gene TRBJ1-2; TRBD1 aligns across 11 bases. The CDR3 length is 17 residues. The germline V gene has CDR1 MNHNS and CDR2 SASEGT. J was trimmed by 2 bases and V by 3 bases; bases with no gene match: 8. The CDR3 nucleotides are TGTGCCAGCAGTGACGAGGGAAGGGACAGGGGGAACTATGGCTACACCTTC. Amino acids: CASSDEGRDRGNYGYTF.

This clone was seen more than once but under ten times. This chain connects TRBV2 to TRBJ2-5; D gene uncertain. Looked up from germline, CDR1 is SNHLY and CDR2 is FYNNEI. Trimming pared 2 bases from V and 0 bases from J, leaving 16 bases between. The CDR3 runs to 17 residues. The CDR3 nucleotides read TGTGCCAGCAGTGAACCTCCGACAAGATCGTACCAAGAGACCCAGTACTTC. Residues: CASSEPPTRSYQETQYF.

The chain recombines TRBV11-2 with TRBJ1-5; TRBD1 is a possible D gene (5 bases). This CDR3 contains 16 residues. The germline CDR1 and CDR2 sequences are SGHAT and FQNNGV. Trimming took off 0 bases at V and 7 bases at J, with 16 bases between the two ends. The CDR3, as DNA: TGTGCCAGCAGCTTAGATCGAGGCGGACAATCACAGCCCCAGCATTTT. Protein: CASSLDRGGQSQPQHF.

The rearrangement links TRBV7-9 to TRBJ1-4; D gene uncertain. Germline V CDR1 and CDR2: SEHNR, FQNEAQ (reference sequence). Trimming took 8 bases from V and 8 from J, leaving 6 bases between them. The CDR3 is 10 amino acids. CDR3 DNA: TGTGCCAGCGGGAGCGAAAAACTGTTTTTT. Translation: CASGSEKLFF.

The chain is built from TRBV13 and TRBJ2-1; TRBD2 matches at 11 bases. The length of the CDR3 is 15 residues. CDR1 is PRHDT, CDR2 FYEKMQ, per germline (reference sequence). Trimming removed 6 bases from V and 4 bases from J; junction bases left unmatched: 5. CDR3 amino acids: CASSRSGGAYNEQFF. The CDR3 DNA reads TGTGCCAGCAGTCGTAGCGGGGGGGCTTACAATGAGCAGTTCTTC. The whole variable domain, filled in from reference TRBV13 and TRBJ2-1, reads AAGVIQSPRHLIKEKRETATLKCYPIPRHDTVYWYQQGPGQDPQFLISFYEKMQSDKGSIPDRFSAQQFSDYHSELNMSSLELGDSALYFCASSRSGGAYNEQFFGPGTRLTVL.

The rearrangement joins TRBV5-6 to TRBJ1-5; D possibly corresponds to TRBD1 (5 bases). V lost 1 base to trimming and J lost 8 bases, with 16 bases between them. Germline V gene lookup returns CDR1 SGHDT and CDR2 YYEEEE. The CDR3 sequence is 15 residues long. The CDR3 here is CASSLQWGRGEPQHF. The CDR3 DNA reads TGTGCCAGCAGCTTGCAGTGGGGCCGCGGGGAGCCCCAGCATTTT. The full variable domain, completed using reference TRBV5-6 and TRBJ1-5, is DAGVTQSPTHLIKTRGQQVTLRCSPKSGHDTVSWYQQALGQGPQFIFQYYEEEERQRGNFPDRFSGHQFPNYSSELNVNALLLGDSALYLCASSLQWGRGEPQHFGDGTRLSIL.

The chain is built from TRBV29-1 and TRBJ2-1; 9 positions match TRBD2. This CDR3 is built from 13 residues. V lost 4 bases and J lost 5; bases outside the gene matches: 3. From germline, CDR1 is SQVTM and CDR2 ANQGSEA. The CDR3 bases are TGCAGCGTTGTGTCTAGCGGGAACAATGAGCAGTTCTTC. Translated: CSVVSSGNNEQFF.

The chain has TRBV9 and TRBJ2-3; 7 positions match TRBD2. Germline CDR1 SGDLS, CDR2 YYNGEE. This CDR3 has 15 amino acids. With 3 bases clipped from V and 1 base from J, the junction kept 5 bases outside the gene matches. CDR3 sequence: CASSGTSVRTDTQYF. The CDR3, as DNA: TGTGCCAGCAGCGGAACTAGCGTTCGCACAGATACGCAGTATTTT.

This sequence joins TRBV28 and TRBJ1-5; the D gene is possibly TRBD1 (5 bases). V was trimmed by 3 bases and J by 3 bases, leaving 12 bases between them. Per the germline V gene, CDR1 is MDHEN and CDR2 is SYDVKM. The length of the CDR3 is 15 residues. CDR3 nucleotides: TGTGCCAGCAGTTTTGCGGTAGGGGTCAATCAGCCCCAGCATTTT. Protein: CASSFAVGVNQPQHF.

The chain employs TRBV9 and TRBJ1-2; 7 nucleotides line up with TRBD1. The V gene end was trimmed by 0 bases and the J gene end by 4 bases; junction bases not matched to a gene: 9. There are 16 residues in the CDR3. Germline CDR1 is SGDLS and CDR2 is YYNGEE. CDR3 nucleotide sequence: TGTGCCAGCAGCGTAGTCCCCGGGGACAGCCCCTATGGCTACACCTTC. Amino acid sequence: CASSVVPGDSPYGYTF.

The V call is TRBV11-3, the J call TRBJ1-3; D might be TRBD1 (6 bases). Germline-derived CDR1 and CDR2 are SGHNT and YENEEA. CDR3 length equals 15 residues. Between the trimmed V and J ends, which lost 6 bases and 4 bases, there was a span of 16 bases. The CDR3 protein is CASSLLGGSGNTIYF. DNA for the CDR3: TGTGCCAGCAGTCTATTAGGGGGATCCGGAAACACCATATATTTT. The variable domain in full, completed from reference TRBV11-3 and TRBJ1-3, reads EAGVVQSPRYKIIEKKQPVAFWCNPISGHNTLYWYLQNLGQGPELLIRYENEEAVDDSQLPKDRFSAERLKGVDSTLKIQPAELGDSAVYLCASSLLGGSGNTIYFGEGSWLTVV.

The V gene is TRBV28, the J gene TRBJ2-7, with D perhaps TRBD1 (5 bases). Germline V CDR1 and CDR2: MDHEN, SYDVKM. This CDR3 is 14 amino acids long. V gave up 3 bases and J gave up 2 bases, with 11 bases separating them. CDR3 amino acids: CASSLSGIAYEQYF. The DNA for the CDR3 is TGTGCCAGCAGTTTGTCAGGGATCGCCTACGAGCAGTACTTC.

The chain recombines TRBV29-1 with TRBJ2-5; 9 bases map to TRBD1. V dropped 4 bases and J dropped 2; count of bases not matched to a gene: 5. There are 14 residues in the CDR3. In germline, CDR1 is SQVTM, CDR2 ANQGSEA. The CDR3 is CSVVRQGVQETQYF. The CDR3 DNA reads TGCAGCGTTGTACGACAGGGGGTACAAGAGACCCAGTACTTC.

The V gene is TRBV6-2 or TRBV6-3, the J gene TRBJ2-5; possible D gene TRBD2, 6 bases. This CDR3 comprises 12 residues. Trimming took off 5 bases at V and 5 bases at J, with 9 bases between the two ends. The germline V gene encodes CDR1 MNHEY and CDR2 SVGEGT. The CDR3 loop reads CASSGAGETQYF. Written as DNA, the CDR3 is TGTGCCAGCAGTGGAGCGGGTGAGACCCAGTACTTC.

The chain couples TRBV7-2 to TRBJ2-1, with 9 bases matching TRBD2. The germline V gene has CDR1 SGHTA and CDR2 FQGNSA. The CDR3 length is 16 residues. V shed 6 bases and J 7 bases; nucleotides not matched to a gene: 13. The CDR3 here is CASRARGGLAVNEQFF. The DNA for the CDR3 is TGTGCCAGCAGGGCCAGAGGGGGACTAGCTGTAAATGAGCAGTTCTTC.

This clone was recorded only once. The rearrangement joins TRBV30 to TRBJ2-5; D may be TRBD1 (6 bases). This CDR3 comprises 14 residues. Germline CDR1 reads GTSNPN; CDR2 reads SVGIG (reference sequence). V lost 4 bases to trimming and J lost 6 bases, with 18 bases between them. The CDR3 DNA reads TGTGCCTGGATCCCCGGCAGGGGCGAAAAGACCCAGTACTTC. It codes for CAWIPGRGEKTQYF. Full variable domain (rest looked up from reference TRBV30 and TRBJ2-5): SQTIHQWPATLVQPVGSPLSLECTVEGTSNPNLYWYRQAAGRGLQLLFYSVGIGQISSEVPQNLSASRPQDRQFILSSKKLLLSDSGFYLCAWIPGRGEKTQYFGPGTRLLVL.

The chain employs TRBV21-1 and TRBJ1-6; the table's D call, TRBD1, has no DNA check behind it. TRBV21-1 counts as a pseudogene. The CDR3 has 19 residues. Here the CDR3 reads CASGPRDRGARHYNSPLHF. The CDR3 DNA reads TGTGCCAGCGGTCCCCGGGACAGGGGTGCTCGGCACTATAATTCACCCCTCCACTTT.